A single sample gave rise to the 25 T cell receptor beta chains below, sequenced in a study of early T cells in non-severe SARS-CoV-2 infection. Via MiXCR, TCRdb re-called the 5' RACE reads, giving one row per CDR3 protein. This sample has around 52,000 distinct CDR3 sequences, with 10% to 15% found just once. The sequencing input was whole blood. The receptors derive from an adult who was a healthcare worker with PCR-confirmed SARS-CoV-2 infection or an uninfected control (not recorded which).

The table lists this clonotype with many counts. The J gene is TRBJ2-7, the V gene TRBV20-1; 7 bases agree with TRBD1. J lost 5 bases, V lost 5 bases, and 9 bases had no gene match. The CDR3 extends over 13 amino acids. CDR1 DFQATT and CDR2 SNEGSKA come from the germline V gene (reference sequence). The CDR3 spells CSAQRQGAHEQYF. The CDR3 DNA sequence: TGCAGTGCTCAGAGACAGGGAGCCCACGAGCAGTACTTC.

This clonotype was found many times. The chain uses TRBV12-3 or TRBV12-4 and TRBJ2-7; weak D call: TRBD1 (5 bases). V gave up 2 bases and J gave up 5 bases, with 16 bases separating them. This CDR3 comprises 15 residues. CDR3 sequence (DNA): TGTGCCAGCAGTTTAAGGGGCCCAGGCAGCAACGAGCAGTACTTC. This codes for CASSLRGPGSNEQYF.

This clonotype was counted between two and nine times. The rearrangement uses TRBV12-3 or TRBV12-4 and TRBJ1-2; 9 bases fit TRBD1. Trimming removed 3 bases from V and 0 bases from J; junction bases left unmatched: 2. The CDR3 extends over 15 amino acids. The CDR3 region has the DNA TGTGCCAGCAGTTTGGGGGACAGGGCTAACTATGGCTACACCTTC. Translated: CASSLGDRANYGYTF.

This clonotype was recorded at least ten times. The chain has TRBV6-2 or TRBV6-3 and TRBJ2-5, with 9 bases fitting TRBD1. J gave up 1 base and V 5 bases, and 2 bases lay outside the gene matches. From germline, CDR1 is MNHEY and CDR2 SVGEGT. The CDR3 contains 14 residues. CDR3 in amino acids: CASSRDRVQETQYF. The CDR3 nucleotides read TGTGCCAGCAGTAGGGACAGGGTCCAAGAGACCCAGTACTTC.

This clonotype was seen repeatedly, ten times or more. The V call is TRBV4-1, the J call TRBJ2-2, with TRBD2 as a possible D gene (6 bases). V gave up 4 bases and J gave up 5 bases, with 17 bases separating them. The CDR3 contains 16 residues. CDR1 is MGHRA and CDR2 is YSYEKL in the germline V gene. DNA of the CDR3: TGCGCCAGCAGCCGGGCGGGACCAGCACTTACCGGGGAGCTGTTTTTT. It is translated as CASSRAGPALTGELFF.

This clonotype has ten or more counts. The chain recombines TRBV12-3 or TRBV12-4 with TRBJ2-2, with D perhaps matching TRBD1 or TRBD2 (5 bases each). V was clipped by 5 bases and J by 7 bases, with 20 bases between them. This CDR3 region has 16 residues. The CDR3 here is CASSRTGTPRGGELFF. CDR3 sequence (DNA): TGTGCCAGCAGTCGTACCGGGACCCCTCGGGGCGGGGAGCTGTTTTTT.

This clonotype came up many times. The chain employs TRBV5-5 and TRBJ2-3; D not resolved. Germline CDR1 reads SGHKS; CDR2 reads YYEKEE (reference sequence). The length of the CDR3 is 16 residues. With 4 bases removed from V and 2 bases from J, the gap between germline ends came to 17 bases. The CDR3 is CASSQSQGIFTDTQYF. CDR3 coding DNA: TGTGCCAGCAGCCAAAGTCAAGGGATCTTCACAGATACGCAGTATTTT.

The V call is TRBV15, the J call TRBJ1-5, with a weak D call TRBD1 (5 bases). V shed 1 base and J shed 2 bases, with 12 bases lying between them. This CDR3 contains 16 residues. Germline V gene sequence: CDR1 LNHNV, CDR2 YYDKDF (reference sequence). CDR3 protein: CATSRGPMGGNQPQHF. CDR3 coding DNA: TGTGCCACCAGCAGAGGCCCGATGGGGGGCAATCAGCCCCAGCATTTT.

This clonotype was counted many times. This chain links TRBV20-1 with TRBJ1-4; no clear D gene. The CDR3 totals 17 residues. With 3 bases removed from V and 0 bases from J, the gap between germline ends came to 17 bases. From germline, CDR1 is DFQATT and CDR2 SNEGSKA (reference sequence). Here the CDR3 DNA reads TGCAGTGCTAGGCCGGCCCTGTCAGATGCAACTAATGAAAAACTGTTTTTT. Translation: CSARPALSDATNEKLFF.

This clonotype was detected a few times. The chain joins TRBV19 to TRBJ1-5; the match to TRBD1 covers 8 bases. The CDR3 consists of 16 residues. J was trimmed by 0 bases and V by 3 bases; bases with no gene match: 4. Germline V CDR1 and CDR2: LNHDA, SQIVND (reference sequence). The CDR3, as DNA: TGTGCCAGTAGTATGGACAGGGCTACTAGCAATCAGCCCCAGCATTTT. It yields the protein CASSMDRATSNQPQHF.

This clonotype was seen many times. The chain is built from TRBV5-4 and TRBJ2-1; D is uncertain. Per the germline V gene, CDR1 is SGHNT and CDR2 is YYREEE (reference sequence). This CDR3 has 13 residues. V lost 3 bases and J lost 8, with 12 bases in between. The DNA of the CDR3 is TGTGCCAGCAGCTCCCTACGAGTCGATGAGCAGTTCTTC. This encodes CASSSLRVDEQFF.

This clonotype has only a few counts. The chain employs TRBV5-1 and TRBJ1-5; TRBD1 matches 7 bases. The ends lost 5 bases at V and 1 base at J; junction bases unmatched: 6. This CDR3 has 15 residues. Germline-derived CDR1 and CDR2 are SGHRS and YFSETQ. The CDR3 sequence is CASSLTGSSNQPQHF. The CDR3, as DNA: TGCGCCAGCAGTCTGACAGGGTCGAGCAATCAGCCCCAGCATTTT.

This clonotype was found many times. V is TRBV6-6 and J is TRBJ2-1; D assignment may be TRBD1 or TRBD2 (5 bases each). Trimming took 6 bases from V and 10 from J, leaving 19 bases between them. Per germline, CDR1 MNHNY and CDR2 SVGAGI (reference sequence). CDR3 length equals 14 residues. CDR3: CASSLGSVGVEQFF. Written as DNA, the CDR3 is TGTGCCAGCAGCCTGGGGTCGGTGGGGGTGGAGCAGTTCTTC.

This clonotype was observed a handful of times. The chain has TRBV11-3 and TRBJ2-1, with TRBD2 matching 15 bases. The CDR3 has 15 residues. The ends lost 2 bases at V and 10 bases at J; junction bases unmatched: 3. Germline assignment: CDR1 SGHNT and CDR2 YENEEA. The CDR3 loop is CASSLNGLAGGEQFF. CDR3 DNA sequence: TGTGCCAGCAGCTTAAACGGACTAGCGGGAGGGGAGCAGTTCTTC.

This clonotype was counted a few times. V and J are TRBV6-6 and TRBJ2-5, with D unresolved. The germline V gene encodes CDR1 MNHNY and CDR2 SVGAGI (reference sequence). The CDR3 is 14 residues long. Trimming pared 3 bases from V and 2 bases from J, leaving 10 bases between. The CDR3, as DNA: TGTGCCAGCAGTTATCTTGGTTTACAAGAGACCCAGTACTTC. Protein: CASSYLGLQETQYF.

Many counts were recorded for this clonotype. This rearrangement joins TRBV12-3 or TRBV12-4 to TRBJ1-1; TRBD1 aligns across 9 bases. The CDR3 consists of 19 residues. V shed 7 bases, J shed 3 bases, and the junction held 21 bases outside the gene matches. This CDR3 is CASTSGTGSLVGLDTEAFF. For the CDR3, the DNA is TGTGCCAGCACCTCCGGGACAGGGTCGTTAGTCGGTCTGGACACTGAAGCTTTCTTT.

This clonotype was detected ten times or more. J is TRBJ2-1 and V is TRBV5-8; D could derive from TRBD1 or TRBD2 (6 bases each). V was shortened by 2 bases and J by 10 bases, with 19 bases between the two germline ends. From germline, CDR1 is SGHTS and CDR2 YDEGEE. The CDR3 has 15 amino acids. The CDR3 bases are TGTGCCAGCAGCTTCGGCTTCCGCGGAGGGGGAGAGCAGTTCTTC. Amino acids: CASSFGFRGGGEQFF.

This clonotype turned up a few times. CDR3: CASSVSGGQYNEQFF. DNA of the CDR3: TGTGCCAGCAGCGTAAGCGGGGGGCAGTACAATGAGCAGTTCTTC. The chain recombines TRBV9 with TRBJ2-1, with 9 bases that match TRBD2. Trimming at V came to 1 base and at J to 4 bases, leaving 3 bases not matched to a gene. CDR3 length: 15 amino acids. Germline V gives CDR1 SGDLS, CDR2 YYNGEE.

Comments on this clonotype: This may be a read error, as it is one base from a much larger clone. The chain has TRBV5-6 and TRBJ2-1, with D unresolved. CDR3 length: 14 amino acids. Germline CDR1 is SGHDT and CDR2 is YYEEEE. The CDR3 protein is CASTTLGKYNEQIF. The DNA for the CDR3 is TGTGCCAGCACCACCCTGGGGAAATACAATGAGCAGATCTTC.

The chain links TRBV4-2 to TRBJ1-3; D is uncertain. CDR1 LGHNA and CDR2 YNFKEQ come from the germline V gene. Trimming shortened V by 4 bases and J by 0 bases, and 19 bases separated the two germline ends. This CDR3 is built from 18 residues. Here the CDR3 reads CASSLLARTVTSGNTIYF. The CDR3, as DNA: TGTGCCAGCAGCCTACTCGCGAGGACGGTGACCTCTGGAAACACCATATATTTT.

This clonotype has ten or more counts. This chain uses TRBV29-1 with TRBJ2-1; TRBD1 matches 9 bases. The V segment lost 1 base and the J segment 4 bases; nucleotides outside the gene matches: 2. The length of the CDR3 is 14 residues. Germline CDR1 reads SQVTM; CDR2 reads ANQGSEA. DNA of the CDR3: TGCAGCGTTGAAGGGGGGACAGGGTACAATGAGCAGTTCTTC. It is translated as CSVEGGTGYNEQFF.

Many counts were recorded for this clonotype. The J gene is TRBJ2-7, the V gene TRBV12-3 or TRBV12-4; D tentatively reads TRBD1 or TRBD2 (5 bases each). V gave up 7 bases and J gave up 2 bases, with 15 bases separating them. The CDR3 has 14 residues. The chain's CDR3 is CASTRDGETYEQYF. Here the CDR3 DNA reads TGTGCCAGCACCCGGGACGGGGAGACCTACGAGCAGTACTTC.

This clonotype has ten or more counts. This chain uses TRBV27 with TRBJ2-1, with TRBD2 matching over 10 bases. Germline values: CDR1 MNHEY, CDR2 SMNVEV (reference sequence). The length of the CDR3 is 17 residues. V dropped 5 bases and J dropped 8; count of bases not matched to a gene: 15. CDR3 loop: CASSPRVPLAGADEQFF. The CDR3 bases are TGTGCCAGCAGTCCCCGAGTTCCCCTAGCGGGAGCGGATGAGCAGTTCTTC.

As concerns this clonotype: Since a much larger clone is just one base distant, this may be a read error. The gene calls are TRBV7-9 and TRBJ2-1; 8 bases are shared with TRBD2. Germline-derived CDR1 and CDR2 are SEHNR and FQNEAQ (reference sequence). The CDR3 is 15 residues long. The CDR3 spells CASSGWLAGNNERFF. The CDR3 DNA reads TGTGCCAGCAGCGGATGGCTAGCGGGTAACAATGAGCGGTTCTTC.

The V and J genes are TRBV6-5 and TRBJ2-7; tentatively, D is TRBD1 (6 bases). The germline V gene has CDR1 MNHEY and CDR2 SVGAGI. V was cut by 6 bases and J by 2 bases, with 11 bases left in between. This CDR3 is 13 amino acids long. CDR3 nucleotide sequence: TGTGCCAGCAGGAGACAGGCCGCCTACGAGCAGTACTTC. Residues: CASRRQAAYEQYF.